Below are 6 T cell receptor beta chains sequenced from a single sample in a study of shared clonotypes between healthy human individuals. CD45RO-negative, CCR7-positively selected cells formed the naive CD8 fraction, excluding terminally differentiated effector memory CD45RA+ cells. Only in-frame clones appear in the TCRdb table, and some are missing; sequencing was by immunoSEQ multiplex PCR. The table includes around 2,000,000 clones, roughly 91% detected once. Sequencing used naive CD8+ T cells from PBMCs. These receptor sequences come from a man younger than 30 in good health. Some clones in this sample may be carry-over from other donors' samples.

The chain uses TRBV7-2 and TRBJ2-7; 7 nucleotides align to TRBD1. The ends lost 5 bases at V and 4 bases at J; junction bases unmatched: 2. Germline V gene sequence: CDR1 SGHTA, CDR2 FQGNSA. The CDR3 runs to 12 residues. The CDR3 sequence: CASSNRGYEQYF. The CDR3 DNA is TGTGCCAGCAGCAACAGGGGATACGAGCAGTACTTC.

The chain joins TRBV10-3 to TRBJ1-5; 8 bases fit TRBD1. The germline gives CDR1 ENHRY, CDR2 SYGVKD. CDR3 length: 17 amino acids. With V trimmed by 0 bases and J by 3 bases, 7 bases remained unmatched. The CDR3 loop reads CAISESISRGLNQPQHF. The CDR3 DNA reads TGTGCCATCAGTGAGTCGATTTCCAGGGGGCTCAATCAGCCCCAGCATTTT.

This clone is a singleton in its sample. This sequence joins TRBV11-2 and TRBJ1-4; the D gene is possibly TRBD1 (6 bases). The germline V gene has CDR1 SGHAT and CDR2 FQNNGV. This CDR3 spans 17 amino acids. V dropped 5 bases and J dropped 8 bases, with 24 bases sitting between them. CDR3 loop: CASSTHRPGARYEKLFF. The CDR3 DNA is TGTGCCAGCAGCACTCACCGGCCGGGGGCCCGTTACGAAAAACTGTTTTTT. Looking up the rest from reference TRBV11-2 and TRBJ1-4 gives the full variable domain: EAGVAQSPRYKIIEKRQSVAFWCNPISGHATLYWYQQILGQGPKLLIQFQNNGVVDDSQLPKDRFSAERLKGVDSTLKIQPAKLEDSAVYLCASSTHRPGARYEKLFFGSGTQLSVL.

The V and J genes are TRBV7-2 and TRBJ2-7; 7 bases match TRBD2. V lost 6 bases, J lost 3 bases, and 5 bases stayed unmatched. The CDR3 has 13 residues. Germline values: CDR1 SGHTA, CDR2 FQGNSA. CDR3 sequence: CASSIREDYEQYF. The CDR3 coding sequence is TGTGCCAGCAGTATACGGGAGGACTACGAGCAGTACTTC.

The rearrangement uses TRBV4-3 and TRBJ2-1; 7 bases match TRBD2. Germline V lookup: CDR1 LGHNA, CDR2 YSLEER. The trim removed 5 bases at V and 6 bases at J, leaving 16 bases unmatched. This CDR3 contains 17 residues. CDR3 sequence reads: CASSITWGEGVGNEQFF. The CDR3 DNA follows: TGCGCCAGCAGCATTACCTGGGGGGAGGGCGTAGGCAATGAGCAGTTCTTC.

The chain combines TRBV7-9 with TRBJ2-3; D gene unclear. This CDR3 is built from 15 residues. In germline, CDR1 is SEHNR, CDR2 FQNEAQ (reference sequence). Trimming shortened V by 6 bases and J by 0 bases, and 13 bases separated the two germline ends. CDR3 in DNA: TGTGCCAGCAGACGTACAGATACTAGCACAGATACGCAGTATTTT. Translation: CASRRTDTSTDTQYF.